Listed below are T cell receptor beta chains from one sample, sequenced in a study of vaccination and CD4 T cells after COVID-19. Their recognized antigens are unknown. TCRdb itself ran the PCR reads through MiXCR, one entry per CDR3 protein. Among roughly 10,000 distinct CDR3 sequences listed, about half were seen once. Input material: CD4+ T cells from blood, cultured in vitro. Receptors were obtained from a human donor who had recovered from COVID-19. Both conserved end residues are part of each CDR3. A D gene is named only where the DNA matches it firmly. Size tells how often a clone was seen (once, few, many) or the class of an expanded clone, and some rows leave it out.

clone_size j_call v_call d_call cdr3_aa cdr3_nt
NA TRBJ1-4 TRBV18 NA CASSPYSPQGGEKLFF TGTGCCAGCTCACCGTATTCCCCACAGGGCGGAGAAAAACTGTTTTTT
once TRBJ1-1 TRBV29-1 NA CSVRGRNTEAFF TGCAGCGTTCGGGGGCGGAACACTGAAGCTTTCTTT
once TRBJ2-3 TRBV24-1 TRBD2 CATSDPSGGRTDTQYF TGTGCCACCAGTGATCCTAGCGGGGGGCGCACAGATACGCAGTATTTT
NA TRBJ1-1 TRBV27 TRBD1 CASNSKNTGGWSTEAFF TGTGCCAGCAACTCTAAGAATACAGGGGGATGGAGCACTGAAGCTTTCTTT
few TRBJ1-5 TRBV10-3 NA CAISGRGEQQPQHF TGTGCCATCAGTGGACGGGGGGAACAACAGCCCCAGCATTTT
few TRBJ1-6 TRBV20-1 NA CSARGFLENSPLHF TGCAGTGCTAGGGGTTTTTTGGAAAATTCACCCCTCCACTTT
NA TRBJ2-3 TRBV6-2/TRBV6-3 NA CASSYWGAPDTQYF TGTGCCAGCAGTTACTGGGGGGCACCAGATACGCAGTATTTT
few TRBJ2-7 TRBV6-2/TRBV6-3 TRBD1 CASSYFKGDSTNYEQYF TGTGCCAGCAGTTACTTTAAGGGGGACAGTACCAACTACGAGCAGTACTTC
medium-sized TRBJ1-2 TRBV6-1 NA CASTETPGAFRGYTF TGTGCCAGCACCGAGACCCCAGGGGCCTTTCGTGGCTACACCTTC
few TRBJ1-2 TRBV12-3/TRBV12-4 NA CASSFLGSGYTF TGTGCCAGCAGTTTTTTGGGAAGTGGCTACACCTTC
few TRBJ1-2 TRBV12-3/TRBV12-4 NA CASSADRSGYGYTF TGTGCCAGCAGCGCAGACAGGAGCGGCTATGGCTACACCTTC
NA TRBJ1-2 TRBV7-8 NA CASSLGRWGAPTGDYTF TGTGCCAGCAGCTTAGGCCGGTGGGGGGCCCCGACAGGAGACTACACCTTC
NA TRBJ2-5 TRBV12-3/TRBV12-4 TRBD2 CASSGVGFRAGTQYF TGTGCCAGCTCTGGGGTTGGGTTCAGAGCGGGAACCCAGTACTTC
few TRBJ1-2 TRBV19 NA CASSGFVGLTEGYTF TGTGCCAGTAGTGGATTTGTGGGCCTTACGGAAGGCTACACCTTC
few TRBJ1-2 TRBV6-4 NA CASSDSGGYGYTF TGTGCCAGCAGTGACTCGGGAGGTTATGGCTACACCTTC
few TRBJ2-2 TRBV21-1 NA CASSERRTLHTGELFF TGTGCCAGCAGCGAAAGAAGGACGCTCCACACCGGGGAGCTGTTTTTT
NA TRBJ1-2 TRBV19 NA CASKATNYGYTF TGTGCCAGTAAAGCTACTAACTATGGCTACACCTTC
NA TRBJ1-3 TRBV6-1 TRBD1 CASSVDRGPGNTIYF TGTGCCAGCAGTGTAGACAGGGGGCCTGGAAACACCATATATTTT
NA TRBJ1-1 TRBV11-3 NA CASSLEGRTEAFF TGTGCCAGCAGCTTAGAGGGGAGGACTGAAGCTTTCTTT
NA TRBJ1-1 TRBV2 TRBD1 CASRPRGGGTEAFF TGTGCCAGCAGACCCAGGGGGGGAGGAACTGAAGCTTTCTTT
NA TRBJ2-7 TRBV20-1 TRBD1 CSAAPGTGEGEQYF TGCAGTGCTGCCCCCGGGACAGGGGAAGGCGAGCAGTACTTC
few TRBJ1-6 TRBV20-1 TRBD1 CSATLGTGNSPLHF TGCAGTGCCACCCTCGGGACAGGGAATTCACCCCTCCACTTT
NA TRBJ1-2 TRBV12-3/TRBV12-4 NA CASSLSSGGYTF TGTGCCAGCAGTTTAAGCTCGGGGGGCTACACCTTC
NA TRBJ1-6 TRBV4-1 TRBD1 CASSFRQGVYSPLHF TGCGCCAGCAGCTTTAGACAGGGAGTTTATTCACCCCTCCACTTT
few TRBJ2-7 TRBV6-5 NA CASSSPRGYSYEQYF TGTGCCAGCAGTTCTCCCAGGGGTTACTCCTACGAGCAGTACTTC
NA TRBJ2-7 TRBV6-1 NA CASSEAAYYEQYF TGTGCCAGCAGTGAGGCTGCGTACTACGAGCAGTACTTC
NA TRBJ1-1 TRBV10-3 NA CAISESKQKAFF TGTGCCATCAGTGAGTCAAAGCAGAAAGCTTTCTTT
NA TRBJ2-7 TRBV12-3/TRBV12-4 NA CASSWTEDEQYF TGTGCCAGCAGCTGGACCGAGGACGAGCAGTACTTC
NA TRBJ2-2 TRBV5-4 NA CASSRRLNTGELFF TGTGCCAGCAGCCGCCGACTCAACACCGGGGAGCTGTTTTTT
NA TRBJ2-7 TRBV20-1 NA CSARDLGRGTYEQYF TGCAGTGCTAGAGATCTGGGCAGGGGAACCTACGAGCAGTACTTC
NA TRBJ1-4 TRBV20-1 NA CSARDREEKLFF TGCAGTGCTAGAGACAGGGAGGAAAAACTGTTTTTT
NA TRBJ1-3 TRBV20-1 TRBD1 CSAQGDTGNTIYF TGCAGTGCTCAGGGGGACACTGGAAACACCATATATTTT
NA TRBJ2-7 TRBV21-1 NA CASSNGSNSSYEQYF TGTGCCAGCAGCAACGGGTCAAATAGCTCCTACGAGCAGTACTTC
NA TRBJ1-4 TRBV11-3 NA CASSTRVREKLFF TGTGCCAGCAGCACAAGGGTCCGTGAAAAACTGTTTTTT
NA TRBJ2-2 TRBV7-8 NA CASSSVLSGELFF TGTGCCAGCAGCTCCGTTCTGAGCGGGGAGCTGTTTTTT
few TRBJ2-7 TRBV2 NA CASSERQGVYEQYF TGTGCCAGCAGTGAAAGGCAGGGCGTCTACGAGCAGTACTTC
few TRBJ1-2 TRBV5-4 NA CASSLVGGSNYGYTF TGTGCCAGCAGCCTGGTAGGTGGGAGTAACTATGGCTACACCTTC
NA TRBJ2-5 TRBV6-1 NA CASRRWSDSPQETQYF TGTGCCAGCAGACGTTGGTCGGATTCCCCCCAAGAGACCCAGTACTTC
NA TRBJ2-7 TRBV10-3 TRBD2 CAISRGLAGEQAYEQYF TGTGCCATCAGTAGGGGACTAGCGGGGGAGCAGGCCTACGAGCAGTACTTC
NA TRBJ1-2 TRBV30 NA CAGRNKRRGEGYGYTF TGTGCCGGGCGAAACAAAAGGCGGGGAGAAGGCTATGGCTACACCTTC
NA TRBJ1-1 TRBV20-1 NA CSAYGSTEAFF TGCAGTGCTTATGGGAGCACTGAAGCTTTCTTT
NA TRBJ1-2 TRBV6-4 NA CASSDNRVGYTF TGTGCCAGCAGTGACAACAGGGTTGGCTACACCTTC
NA TRBJ1-1 TRBV30 NA CAWSGVFMGAEAFF TGTGCCTGGAGTGGGGTTTTTATGGGCGCTGAAGCTTTCTTT
NA TRBJ2-3 TRBV19 TRBD1 CASSVSGTGGLGDTQYF TGTGCCAGTAGTGTCTCCGGGACAGGGGGTCTTGGTGATACGCAGTATTTT
NA TRBJ1-1 TRBV7-2 TRBD1 CASSLAHRGTEAFF TGTGCCAGCAGCTTAGCGCACAGGGGGACTGAAGCTTTCTTT